This TCR beta chain came from a study of blood T cell repertoires in COVID-19. Individuals in the exposed group had encountered a COVID-19 case within 2 weeks preceding study entry. V lost 6 bases, J lost 7 bases, and 13 bases lay in between. The CDR3 runs 13 residues. Germline-derived CDR1 and CDR2 are LNHNV and YYDKDF (reference sequence). Repertoires were generated with immunoSEQ multiplex PCR, while TCRdb's copy carries only in-frame clones and drops some. The sample has approximately 340,000 clones, roughly nine tenths seen once. The sequence was collected from a woman between 40 and 50 years old who had been exposed to COVID-19. The chain recombines TRBV15 with TRBJ2-1; tentative D call: TRBD1 (6 bases). Sequenced sample: PBMCs or T cells enriched from blood (not recorded which). The CDR3 DNA is TGTGCCACCAGGGGGGCCTCTCCGAATGAGCAGTTCTTC. Encoded protein: CATRGASPNEQFF.